Reported below is one T cell receptor beta chain. The antigen remains unidentified. The entry originates in a study of siplizumab effects on memory and regulatory T cells. The CDR3 runs to 15 residues. Trimming removed 4 bases at V and 2 bases at J, with 14 bases between. CDR1 MGHRA and CDR2 YSYEKL come from the germline V gene. Broader study findings: The majority of clones, roughly 80-95% of proliferating CD4+ or CD8+ clones, lacked an assignable naive or memory phenotype.

Generated by immunoSEQ multiplex PCR, the TCRdb table keeps only in-frame clones and is missing some. The table has approximately 110,000 clones, 85% to 95% seen once. The sample comprised CD4+ T cells sorted from blood. The clonotype comes from a human donor in good health. The chain uses TRBV4-1 and TRBJ1-2; no definite D call. The CDR3 is CASSLGSGLNYGYTF. The CDR3 DNA is TGCGCCAGCAGCCTGGGATCCGGGTTGAACTATGGCTACACCTTC.